This T cell receptor (beta chain) was identified during a study of shared clonotypes between healthy human individuals. The study's findings and limits: For naive CD4 cells, roughly 4.8% of clonotypes were shared across a handful of donors.

An even split of each subset's genomic DNA across several immunoSEQ plates was performed. Methods used by the authors: ImmunoSEQ junction-only sequences lacked quality scores, so their filtering differed. Profiling relied on immunoSEQ multiplex PCR, and the TCRdb table lists in-frame clones only, not all of them. The DNA gave D and trimming, while V, J and clone size come from that table. The sample yields about 600,000 clones, 95% to 98% seen once. Turning to this clone: Its antigen is not identified.

As defined, naive CD8 cells were CD45RO-negative and positively selected for CCR7, with terminally differentiated effector memory CD45RA+ cells excluded. The sequence was obtained from a young man in good health. The sample was naive CD8+ T cells sorted from blood.

In DNA, the CDR3 is TGTGCCAGCAGTAATGTCGACCATGCCTACGAGCAGTACTTC. Residues: CASSNVDHAYEQYF. V and J are TRBV28 and TRBJ2-7; D is uncertain. The germline V gene has CDR1 MDHEN and CDR2 SYDVKM. The CDR3 has 14 residues. The V end lost 5 bases, the J end lost 2 bases, and 13 bases lay between the germline ends.